The 11 T cell receptor beta chains presented below share a single source sample, sequenced in a study of blood T cell repertoires in COVID-19. Profiled with immunoSEQ multiplex PCR; TCRdb holds only in-frame clones, not every one. The sample comprises about 80,000 clones, approximately 85% of which are singletons, and roughly 8.9% rests with the top ten. What was sequenced was peripheral blood. These receptors were obtained from a man aged 50-60 years with COVID-19, enrolled during active disease.

On this clone itself: A read error may produce the germline difference seen at one junction end. The chain links TRBV24-1 to TRBJ2-7; tentative D call: TRBD2 (5 bases). This CDR3 comprises 14 residues. Germline V gives CDR1 KGHDR, CDR2 SFDVKD. As DNA, the CDR3 is TGTGCCACCAGTGAAAGCCGGGGTTCCTCCGAGCAGTACTTC. Residues: CATSESRGSSEQYF.

V usage is TRBV9 and J usage is TRBJ2-1, with 8 bases fitting TRBD1. With 3 bases clipped from V and 9 bases from J, the junction kept 11 bases outside the gene matches. The CDR3 is 15 residues long. Germline V gene sequence: CDR1 SGDLS, CDR2 YYNGEE. DNA of the CDR3: TGTGCCAGCAGCGGGGGACCAGGGGGCCAGGGTGAGCAGTTCTTC. Translated, it gives CASSGGPGGQGEQFF. The full variable domain, its missing parts supplied by reference TRBV9 and TRBJ2-1, is DSGVTQTPKHLITATGQRVTLRCSPRSGDLSVYWYQQSLDQGLQFLIQYYNGEERAKGNILERFSAQQFPDLHSELNLSSLELGDSALYFCASSGGPGGQGEQFFGPGTRLTVL.

V is TRBV29-1 and J is TRBJ1-2; maybe TRBD1 (6 bases). Looked up from germline, CDR1 is SQVTM and CDR2 is ANQGSEA. Trimming pared 4 bases from V and 7 bases from J, leaving 16 bases between. This CDR3 spans 13 amino acids. The CDR3, as DNA: TGCAGCGTTGCTGTAGGGGGGGGGACTGGCTACACCTTC. Protein product: CSVAVGGGTGYTF.

V is TRBV5-1 and J is TRBJ1-1; D is unclear. From germline, CDR1 is SGHRS and CDR2 YFSETQ. This CDR3 spans 12 amino acids. Trimming cost V 0 bases and J 6 bases, with 6 bases left between them. The DNA for the CDR3 is TGCGCCAGCAGCTTGGGTTCCGCTGAAGCTTTCTTT. This gives the protein CASSLGSAEAFF.

The chain combines TRBV5-1 with TRBJ2-2; tentatively, D is TRBD2 (5 bases). Between the trimmed V and J ends, which lost 0 bases and 5 bases, there was a span of 8 bases. CDR1 and CDR2 (germline): SGHRS, YFSETQ. CDR3 length equals 14 residues. The CDR3 is CASSLAEGTGELFF. The CDR3 bases are TGCGCCAGCAGCTTGGCCGAGGGTACCGGGGAGCTGTTTTTT.

The chain joins TRBV6-2 or TRBV6-3 to TRBJ1-5; possibly TRBD1 for D (5 bases). The germline CDR1 and CDR2 sequences are MNHEY and SVGEGT. The V end was cut by 5 bases, the J end by 3 bases, with 17 bases between. This CDR3 has 16 amino acids. The CDR3: CASSPRQQPFNQPQHF. In nucleotides, the CDR3 is TGTGCCAGCAGTCCCAGACAGCAGCCTTTCAATCAGCCCCAGCATTTT.

V usage is TRBV28 and J usage is TRBJ1-1; 8 positions match TRBD1. The CDR3 covers 13 residues. J gave up 4 bases and V 11 bases, and 9 bases lay outside the gene matches. Germline CDR1 is MDHEN and CDR2 is SYDVKM. The CDR3 loop is CAVEDRGITEAFF. CDR3 coding DNA: TGTGCCGTTGAAGACAGGGGAATCACTGAAGCTTTCTTT.

This clone has a single count. The chain joins TRBV7-3 to TRBJ2-2; possible D gene TRBD2, 5 bases. The CDR3 has 20 residues. The V gene's germline CDR1 is SGHTA and CDR2 FQGTGA. V lost 5 bases and J lost 1, with 26 bases in between. DNA of the CDR3: TGTGCCAGCAGCCTCCTGCCTGTATTAATCGGGGAGATGAACACCGGGGAGCTGTTTTTT. Protein: CASSLLPVLIGEMNTGELFF.

As DNA, the CDR3 is TGTGCCAGCAGCTTAGTTCAAGGCTACACCTTC. Residues: CASSLVQGYTF. The rearrangement uses TRBV7-9 and TRBJ1-2; D ambiguous. Trimming shortened V by 1 base and J by 8 bases, and 5 bases separated the two germline ends. Germline values: CDR1 SEHNR, CDR2 FQNEAQ (reference sequence). This CDR3 spans 11 amino acids.

This clone was recorded only once. The V and J genes are TRBV27 and TRBJ1-4, with D possibly matching TRBD1 (6 bases). CDR1 and CDR2 from the germline V gene are MNHEY and SMNVEV (reference sequence). Trimming shortened V by 0 bases and J by 10 bases, and 15 bases separated the two germline ends. The CDR3 spans 15 residues. CDR3 amino acids: CASSLSRGGGAKLFF. CDR3 DNA: TGTGCCAGCAGTTTATCTAGGGGGGGAGGGGCAAAACTGTTTTTT.

The chain uses TRBV6-2 or TRBV6-3 and TRBJ1-1, with D tentatively TRBD1 (5 bases). Trimming stripped 1 base from V and 4 bases from J, with 19 bases between. The CDR3 is 17 amino acids. Germline-derived CDR1 and CDR2 are MNHEY and SVGEGT. CDR3 region: CASSYLPGGALGTEAFF. CDR3 DNA sequence: TGTGCCAGCAGTTACTTACCGGGAGGGGCCCTGGGCACTGAAGCTTTCTTT.